Below, 5 T cell receptor beta chains from the same sample are listed, as sequenced in a study of T cells in localized non-small cell lung cancer. Assay: immunoSEQ multiplex PCR; the TCRdb copy retains only in-frame clones and omits some. The repertoire holds some 21,000 clones, 75% to 90% seen once, with almost 8.5% in the top ten. The source was peripheral blood, collected before any cancer treatment. Receptor source: a man aged 40 to 70 with stage I lung adenocarcinoma.

This clone has only one observation. The chain has TRBV30 and TRBJ1-2; TRBD1 is a possible D gene (5 bases). The CDR3 consists of 13 residues. The germline V gene encodes CDR1 GTSNPN and CDR2 SVGIG (reference sequence). V was cut by 0 bases and J by 7 bases, with 12 bases left in between. CDR3 in DNA: TGTGCCTGGAGTGTAAAAGGGGTTCCTGGCTACACCTTC. It yields the protein CAWSVKGVPGYTF.

The chain combines TRBV5-8 with TRBJ1-2, with 12 bases that match TRBD1. V trimming: 2 bases; J trimming: 5 bases; junction bases outside the gene matches: 13. This CDR3 spans 18 amino acids. Germline CDR1 reads SGHTS; CDR2 reads YDEGEE. CDR3 nucleotide sequence: TGTGCCAGCAGCTTCAGAGGGGACAGGGGGCCGGAGGGATATGGCTACACCTTC. It translates to CASSFRGDRGPEGYGYTF.

The chain has TRBV28 and TRBJ1-2; possible D gene TRBD1, 6 bases. The length of the CDR3 is 14 residues. V dropped 6 bases and J dropped 2 bases, with 13 bases sitting between them. Germline values: CDR1 MDHEN, CDR2 SYDVKM. CDR3 residues: CASSAPDRNYGYTF. The CDR3 DNA is TGTGCCAGCAGCGCCCCTGACAGGAACTATGGCTACACCTTC.

The rearrangement links TRBV6-5 to TRBJ2-1; 10 positions agree with TRBD2. The CDR3 totals 12 residues. Unmatched junction bases numbered 8, after V lost 5 bases and J lost 16 bases. From germline, CDR1 is MNHEY and CDR2 SVGAGI. The CDR3 reads CASSPQAGGPFF. The CDR3 DNA reads TGTGCCAGCAGTCCCCAAGCGGGGGGGCCCTTCTTC.

This chain joins TRBV19 and TRBJ2-3; 9 positions match TRBD1. The V segment lost 3 bases and the J segment 2 bases; nucleotides outside the gene matches: 6. Germline CDR1 is LNHDA and CDR2 is SQIVND (reference sequence). The CDR3 runs to 16 residues. The chain's CDR3 is CASSIPDRGATDTQYF. The CDR3 nucleotides read TGTGCCAGTAGTATCCCGGACAGGGGAGCCACAGATACGCAGTATTTT.